What follows are 5 T cell receptor beta chains derived from one specimen sequenced in a study of T cell responses to AZD1222 COVID-19 vaccine. Clones were sequenced by immunoSEQ multiplex PCR, and TCRdb holds only the in-frame ones, with some missing. The sample shows 100,000 or so clones, about 86% of them seen only once. The sample consisted of peripheral blood, taken on day 0 of AZD1222 vaccination. The origin of the receptors is an adult in good health.

This chain uses TRBV4-2 with TRBJ1-5; no reliable D call. Per germline, CDR1 LGHNA and CDR2 YNFKEQ. The CDR3 spans 17 residues. Trimming stripped 4 bases from V and 0 bases from J, with 16 bases between. This chain's CDR3 is CASSLQPRGFSNQPQHF. The CDR3 region has the DNA TGTGCCAGCAGCCTCCAGCCCCGGGGATTTAGCAATCAGCCCCAGCATTTT.

The chain combines TRBV19 with TRBJ1-2; no clear D gene. The germline V gene has CDR1 LNHDA and CDR2 SQIVND (reference sequence). This CDR3 region has 17 residues. Deletions cut 2 bases from V and 5 bases from J, with 21 bases between. CDR3 sequence reads: CASSIKVQRLPRYGYTF. The CDR3 coding sequence is TGTGCCAGTAGTATAAAGGTACAGCGCTTACCACGGTATGGCTACACCTTC.

The J gene is TRBJ1-5, the V gene TRBV6-5; D not resolved. The germline CDR1 and CDR2 sequences are MNHEY and SVGAGI. There are 13 residues in the CDR3. V lost 8 bases, J lost 3 bases, and 11 bases lay in between. CDR3: CASGYTSNQPQHF. As DNA, the CDR3 is TGTGCCAGCGGCTACACCTCCAATCAGCCCCAGCATTTT.

The J gene is TRBJ2-5, the V gene TRBV7-8, with a possible D match to TRBD2 (5 bases). Trimming stripped 6 bases from V and 5 bases from J, with 10 bases between. Germline V gene lookup returns CDR1 SGHVS and CDR2 FQNEAQ. CDR3 length equals 12 residues. The DNA for the CDR3 is TGTGCCAGCAGGGGGAGAGGGGAGACCCAGTACTTC. Its protein product is CASRGRGETQYF.

On this clone: Because it lacks the conserved phenylalanine or tryptophan at the end, this CDR3 is likely a read error. The DNA is left out, because the CDR3 cannot be placed on it with certainty; the CDR3 is given as TCRdb lists it. The rearrangement uses TRBV6-2 or TRBV6-3 and TRBJ1-1; the table assigns TRBD1, which was not confirmed against the DNA. 10 amino acids form the CDR3, both terminal residues included. Per germline, CDR1 MNHEY and CDR2 SVGEGT. This CDR3 is CASSYPDRGS.